This T cell receptor beta chain came from a study of blood T cells in healthy people across ages. Turning to this clonotype: Antigen specificity is unknown.

The CDR3 covers 14 residues. With 8 bases removed from V and 0 bases from J, the gap between germline ends came to 15 bases. Germline lookup yields CDR1 SGHKS and CDR2 YYEKEE (reference sequence). A sample-barcoded 5' primer and a J-beta primer mix were used in a second PCR of roughly 6 to 11 cycles. Each CDR3 protein is one row after TCRdb ran MiXCR on the 5' RACE reads. The sample carries 980,000 or so distinct CDR3 sequences, around 48% recorded once. At least 7 million PBMCs were isolated per sample. Study findings and constraints: Per-million-T-cell TCR beta diversity fell roughly linearly with age.

The clonotype was recovered from a man aged 25 to 40 in good health. This chain links TRBV5-5 with TRBJ2-7; D unclear. The material sequenced was blood. CDR3 protein: CASSIITASYEQYF. CDR3 in DNA: TGTGCCAGTAGCATCATAACAGCCTCCTACGAGCAGTACTTC.